A selection of T cell receptor beta chains follows, all from one sample in a study of T-cell memory formation after mild COVID-19. Each CDR3 protein gets one entry after TCRdb re-called the 5' RACE reads with MiXCR. In the table there are under 200,000 distinct CDR3 sequences, approximately 12% of which are singletons. What was sequenced was PBMCs or a T cell subset sorted from them (not recorded which). The receptors here all came from a man between 18 and 29 years old who had mild COVID-19 (a few samples of this study predate the infection). Cell type and time point are not known. CDR3s include the opening cysteine and the closing phenylalanine or tryptophan. The order of the fields is V gene, D gene, clone size, J gene, CDR3 protein. A D gene is named only where the DNA matches it firmly. Clone size is not always given. Where it is, it says once, few, many or a class for expanded clones.

>TRBV7-8|TRBD2|few|TRBJ2-5
CASSFGAGGGGETQYF
>TRBV7-2|.|many|TRBJ1-1
CASSLGTRGRRKTEAFF
>TRBV11-3|.|few|TRBJ2-7
CASSLGEGPYF
>TRBV18|.|.|TRBJ1-2
CASSPTGQSDYGYTF
>TRBV25-1|TRBD1|once|TRBJ2-5
CASSDAGQGYQETQYF
>TRBV7-2|.|many|TRBJ2-3
CASSLGGLRTDTQYF
>TRBV18|TRBD1|.|TRBJ1-2
CASSPSFGQGASYGYTF
>TRBV15|.|few|TRBJ2-3
CATSPSVDTQYF
>TRBV7-2|.|.|TRBJ2-5
CASSSGHGYQETQYF
>TRBV24-1|.|many|TRBJ2-3
CATSDFAGTGTDTQYF
>TRBV7-8|.|.|TRBJ2-2
CASSSNGFPGELFF
>TRBV7-2|.|few|TRBJ2-3
CASSLRSRGRGRFTDTQYF
>TRBV12-3/TRBV12-4|TRBD1|many|TRBJ1-4
CASSLGQGAEKLFF
>TRBV6-6|.|few|TRBJ1-3
CASSYGRAYSGNTIYF
>TRBV18|.|many|TRBJ2-3
CASSPPSTDTQYF
>TRBV7-9|.|few|TRBJ1-6
CASSPGSGDYNSPLHF
>TRBV3-1|.|few|TRBJ1-1
CASSLQIMNTEAFF
>TRBV3-1|.|few|TRBJ2-7
CASSQVTGDYEQYF
>TRBV5-1|TRBD1|few|TRBJ2-4
CASSARTGGSAKNIQYF
>TRBV7-7|.|few|TRBJ2-2
CASSPTATNTGELFF
>TRBV7-2|.|many|TRBJ2-3
CASSPTRAGNTQYF